These T cell receptor beta chains were read from a single sample in a study of post-analysis software for immune sequencing data. TCRdb reanalysed the PCR reads using MiXCR and keeps one entry per CDR3 protein. Among roughly 600,000 distinct CDR3 sequences listed, roughly two fifths were seen once. Material for sequencing was blood. All receptors come from a girl between 10 and 17 years old with multiple sclerosis. Both conserved end residues are part of each CDR3. The D gene is left open where the match is weak. The size field is filled for only some rows; it gives once, few, many or a size class.

J	D	V	size	DNA	CDR3
TRBJ1-5	TRBD1	TRBV10-3	-	TGTGCCATCAGTGAGGGACAGGGAAATCAGCCCCAGCATTTT	CAISEGQGNQPQHF
TRBJ2-7	-	TRBV12-3/TRBV12-4	many	TGTGCCAGCGGTATTCAGGGCCTTGCATGGGAGCAGTACTTC	CASGIQGLAWEQYF
TRBJ2-3	-	TRBV12-3/TRBV12-4	-	TGTGCCAGCAGTTTGCCGACCGGCGGGGATACGCAGTATTTT	CASSLPTGGDTQYF
TRBJ2-7	-	TRBV29-1	-	TGCAGCGTCGGGATGGCGGCTTCCTACGAGCAGTACTTC	CSVGMAASYEQYF
TRBJ2-1	TRBD2	TRBV12-3/TRBV12-4	-	TGTGCCAGCACCCCCGGGACTAGCAGGGGGAATGAGCAGTTCTTC	CASTPGTSRGNEQFF
TRBJ2-1	TRBD2	TRBV9	-	TGTGCCAGCAGCGTAGCCGGGACTAGCGGGGGGGCAATCAATGAGCAGTTCTTC	CASSVAGTSGGAINEQFF
TRBJ2-7	-	TRBV3-1	-	TGTGCCAGCAGCCAAGATGTCGGTTACGAGCAGTACTTC	CASSQDVGYEQYF
TRBJ2-5	-	TRBV10-3	-	TGTGCCATCAGTGAGTTTAGCGGTATCCAAGAGACCCAGTACTTC	CAISEFSGIQETQYF
TRBJ2-1	TRBD2	TRBV6-6	-	TGTGCCAGCAGGCGGCCTAGCGGGGGGGCGGATGAGCAGTTCTTC	CASRRPSGGADEQFF
TRBJ2-7	-	TRBV10-3	few	TGTGCCATCAGTGAGTCGACGGCGGGGAACTACGAGCAGTACTTC	CAISESTAGNYEQYF
TRBJ2-3	TRBD2	TRBV29-1	once	TGCAGCGTTCGAAGCGGGGGGTCAGATACGCAGTATTTT	CSVRSGGSDTQYF
TRBJ1-1	-	TRBV29-1	-	TGCAGCGTCGCGGGGTTCACTGAAGCTTTCTTT	CSVAGFTEAFF
TRBJ2-7	TRBD1	TRBV12-3/TRBV12-4	-	TGTGCCAGCAGTTTTCCGGGACAGGGGGTGGATGAGCAGTACTTC	CASSFPGQGVDEQYF
TRBJ2-3	TRBD2	TRBV3-1	few	TGTGCCAGCAGCCACCGGGCGGGAGGGAGCACAGATACGCAGTATTTT	CASSHRAGGSTDTQYF
TRBJ2-5	TRBD2	TRBV6-5	once	TGTGCCAGCAGTTACTCGAGCGGGAGTCTCTGGGAGACCCAGTACTTC	CASSYSSGSLWETQYF
TRBJ1-6	-	TRBV14	-	TGTGCCAGCAGCCAAGTGGGGGAAGTAACGAATTCACCCCTCCACTTT	CASSQVGEVTNSPLHF
TRBJ2-7	-	TRBV12-3/TRBV12-4	few	TGTGCCAGCAGTGAAGGGCTTGGCCCCATCTACGAGCAGTACTTC	CASSEGLGPIYEQYF
TRBJ2-5	-	TRBV20-1	once	TGCAGTGCTAGCAGACAAGAGACCCAGTACTTC	CSASRQETQYF
TRBJ1-4	TRBD1	TRBV4-1	-	TGCGCCAGCAGCCAATATTCGACAGGGGAAATAGAAAAACTGTTTTTT	CASSQYSTGEIEKLFF
TRBJ2-7	-	TRBV5-1	once	TGCGCCAGCAGCTTGGGACAGCAAACTACCTACGAGCAGTACTTC	CASSLGQQTTYEQYF
TRBJ2-1	TRBD2	TRBV7-6	-	TGTGCCAGCACCTCAAGGACTAGCGGAGCTCGTGAGCAGTTCTTC	CASTSRTSGAREQFF
TRBJ2-3	-	TRBV29-1	few	TGCAGCGTCTTAGGGGGGGGGCTGGGTTATACGCAGTATTTT	CSVLGGGLGYTQYF
TRBJ1-5	-	TRBV20-1	-	TGCAGTGCTAGAGATCCCGTGGGTCTCAATCAGCCCCAGCATTTT	CSARDPVGLNQPQHF
TRBJ2-6	-	TRBV12-3/TRBV12-4	-	TGTGCCAGCCTCCGTAGAGGGGCAGTGGGAGCCAACGTCCTGACTTTC	CASLRRGAVGANVLTF
TRBJ2-7	TRBD1	TRBV20-1	-	TGCAGTGCCACGGACAGGGGATTTACCTACGAGCAGTACTTC	CSATDRGFTYEQYF
TRBJ2-1	TRBD2	TRBV11-3	few	TGTGCCAGCACCCCCGGGACTAGCGTTATATACAATGAGCAGTTCTTC	CASTPGTSVIYNEQFF
TRBJ2-1	-	TRBV29-1	many	TGCAGCGTTAGGGGACTATACAGGGATGAGCAGTTCTTC	CSVRGLYRDEQFF
TRBJ2-6	-	TRBV12-3/TRBV12-4	few	TGTGCCAGCAGTTTAGCGATAGACTCCCGGTGGGAAGGGGCCAACGTCCTGACTTTC	CASSLAIDSRWEGANVLTF
TRBJ2-5	TRBD2	TRBV20-1	-	TGCAGTGCTAGTAGGGGACTAGCGGGGCCCGGGGAGACCCAGTACTTC	CSASRGLAGPGETQYF
TRBJ2-4	-	TRBV4-1	-	TGCGCCAGCAGCCAAGATCCCATACTAGCCAAAAACATTCAGTACTTC	CASSQDPILAKNIQYF
TRBJ2-3	TRBD2	TRBV20-1	few	TGCAGTGCGTTGAGCGGGGTGGCCACAGATACGCAGTATTTT	CSALSGVATDTQYF
TRBJ2-7	-	TRBV4-1	few	TGCGCCAGCAGCCGCAAACAGGATCACGAGCAGTACTTC	CASSRKQDHEQYF
TRBJ2-1	TRBD1	TRBV5-1	-	TGCGCCAGCAGCTTGCTAGGGGGCGATGAGCAGTTCTTC	CASSLLGGDEQFF
TRBJ2-1	-	TRBV10-3	-	TGTGCCATCAGTGAGCGGGACTCCTACAATGAGCAGTTCTTC	CAISERDSYNEQFF
TRBJ1-1	TRBD1	TRBV29-1	-	TGCAGCCCTCAGGGGGCTAATACTGAAGCTTTCTTT	CSPQGANTEAFF
TRBJ2-1	TRBD2	TRBV12-3/TRBV12-4	-	TGTGCCAGCAGGGGATGGGCTAGCGGGGTTCACAATGAGCAGTTCTTC	CASRGWASGVHNEQFF
TRBJ2-7	-	TRBV25-1	-	TGTGCCAGCATGGTATGCTACGAGCAGTACTTC	CASMVCYEQYF
TRBJ2-3	-	TRBV6-2/TRBV6-3	-	TGTGCCAGCAGTTACGGATCCTTCACAGATACGCAGTATTTT	CASSYGSFTDTQYF
TRBJ1-1	-	TRBV5-1	few	TGCGCCAGCCGCCCTGGTGGGGGGGGCACTGAAGCTTTCTTT	CASRPGGGGTEAFF
TRBJ2-3	-	TRBV4-1	few	TGCGCCAGCAGCCAAGAATGGGGGGGCCGTCCAGATACGCAGTATTTT	CASSQEWGGRPDTQYF
TRBJ1-1	-	TRBV7-9	-	TGTGCCAGCAGCTTAATTGAGAGGAGGACCACTGAAGCTTTCTTT	CASSLIERRTTEAFF
TRBJ2-7	-	TRBV5-1	-	TGCGCCAGCAGCTTGGAAGGGGTTACCTACGAGCAGTACTTC	CASSLEGVTYEQYF
TRBJ2-3	TRBD1	TRBV5-1	-	TGCGCCAGCAGCTTATCCGGGACAGGGGGTAGCACAGATACGCAGTATTTT	CASSLSGTGGSTDTQYF
TRBJ2-7	TRBD2	TRBV5-1	-	TGCGCCAGCAGCTTGGGGACTAGCGGGATAAACTACGAGCAGTACTTC	CASSLGTSGINYEQYF